Below, 3 T cell receptor beta chains from the same sample are listed, as sequenced in a study of shared clonotypes between healthy human individuals. Profiling relied on immunoSEQ multiplex PCR, and the TCRdb table lists in-frame clones only, not all of them. This sample yields 2 million to 3 million clones, of which 93% are seen a single time; 0.36% belongs to the top ten. The sequencing input was naive CD4+ T cells from PBMCs. Subset reported: CD45RA+ positively selected. Every receptor here comes from a man between 18 and 35 years old in good health. Some clones in this sample may be carry-over from other donors' samples.

This clone was counted once. CDR3 sequence: CASSLKKGQSNTEAFF. The CDR3 coding sequence is TGTGCCAGCAGCTTAAAGAAGGGACAGTCGAACACTGAAGCTTTCTTT. V usage is TRBV11-2 and J usage is TRBJ1-1, with TRBD1 matching over 7 bases. This CDR3 contains 16 residues. V lost 2 bases to trimming and J lost 1 base; unmatched junction nucleotides: 7. Germline V CDR1 and CDR2: SGHAT, FQNNGV.

The chain joins TRBV4-2 to TRBJ2-2; TRBD2 aligns across 10 bases. CDR3 length equals 16 residues. V lost 4 bases, J lost 2 bases, and 4 bases stayed unmatched. CDR1 is LGHNA, CDR2 YNFKEQ, per germline. This CDR3 is CASSRRTSGNTGELFF. The CDR3 DNA reads as TGTGCCAGCAGCCGCCGGACTAGCGGCAACACCGGGGAGCTGTTTTTT.

The CDR3 spells CASSPSGGNNEQFF. DNA of the CDR3: TGTGCCAGCAGCCCTAGCGGGGGTAACAATGAGCAGTTCTTC. The chain uses TRBV11-3 and TRBJ2-1; 10 nucleotides match TRBD2. In germline, CDR1 is SGHNT, CDR2 YENEEA. V lost 5 bases, J lost 5 bases, and 3 bases stayed unmatched. There are 14 residues in the CDR3. The whole variable domain, remainder taken from reference TRBV11-3 and TRBJ2-1, is EAGVVQSPRYKIIEKKQPVAFWCNPISGHNTLYWYLQNLGQGPELLIRYENEEAVDDSQLPKDRFSAERLKGVDSTLKIQPAELGDSAVYLCASSPSGGNNEQFFGPGTRLTVL.